Listed here are 27 T cell receptor beta chains from one sample, sequenced in a study of T cells in Graves' hyperthyroidism and ophthalmopathy. RNA transcripts served as the template for amplifying TCR beta CDR3 regions. HTBI primers were used for first-round RT-PCR of the TCR CDR3. TCRdb re-derived calls from the multiplex PCR reads in MiXCR, one entry per CDR3 protein. Altogether 500,000 to 800,000 distinct CDR3 sequences are present, roughly 15% being singletons, with the ten largest covering around an eighth. The sequenced sample consisted of blood. All receptors derive from a woman in her forties or fifties with Graves' ophthalmopathy.

Details on this clonotype: One end of the junction varies from germline; a read error may be responsible. The chain carries TRBV6-2 or TRBV6-3 and TRBJ2-1; TRBD2 matches 11 bases. Germline V lookup: CDR1 MNHEY, CDR2 SVGEGT. The CDR3 is 14 amino acids. CDR3 amino acids: CASSGTSGNNEQSF. The DNA of the CDR3 is TGTGCCAGCAGTGGGACTAGCGGAAACAATGAGCAGTCCTTC.

This clonotype was counted many times. The rearrangement joins TRBV7-3 to TRBJ2-1; TRBD2 matches at 8 bases. Germline-derived CDR1 and CDR2 are SGHTA and FQGTGA. This CDR3 is built from 17 residues. V lost 5 bases and J lost 0; bases outside the gene matches: 9. This chain's CDR3 is CASSQTSGASSYNEQFF. CDR3 coding DNA: TGTGCCAGCAGCCAAACTAGCGGAGCAAGCTCCTACAATGAGCAGTTCTTC.

This clonotype has a handful of counts. The V call is TRBV7-3, the J call TRBJ2-5, with D possibly TRBD2 on 6 matching bases. This CDR3 region has 14 residues. Germline values: CDR1 SGHTA, CDR2 FQGTGA. Trimming cost V 5 bases and J 2 bases, with 12 bases left between them. CDR3 nucleotide sequence: TGTGCCAGCAGCAAGCCGGGACTTCAAGAGACCCAGTACTTC. Encoded protein: CASSKPGLQETQYF.

J is TRBJ1-4 and V is TRBV28, with TRBD1 identical over 7 bases. The germline CDR1 and CDR2 sequences are MDHEN and SYDVKM. V gave up 7 bases and J gave up 8 bases; unmatched junction bases: 10. The CDR3 runs to 14 residues. As DNA, the CDR3 is TGTGCCAGCAATATTTACAGGGGCAGAGAAAAACTGTTTTTT. This encodes CASNIYRGREKLFF.

This clonotype has at least ten counts. The CDR3 DNA follows: TGTGCCAGCAGCCCCAGAGGGGAGCTGTTTTTT. Residues: CASSPRGELFF. The rearrangement joins TRBV7-2 to TRBJ2-2; D is ambiguous. The germline V gene has CDR1 SGHTA and CDR2 FQGNSA. Trimming took 5 bases from V and 8 from J, leaving 6 bases between them. CDR3 length equals 11 residues. Full variable domain (missing parts from reference TRBV7-2 and TRBJ2-2): GAGVSQSPSNKVTEKGKDVELRCDPISGHTALYWYRQSLGQGLEFLIYFQGNSAPDKSGLPSDRFSAERTGGSVSTLTIQRTQQEDSAVYLCASSPRGELFFGEGSRLTVL.

The genes are TRBV6-2 or TRBV6-3 and TRBJ2-1; 13 bases agree with TRBD2. CDR1 and CDR2 (germline): MNHEY, SVGEGT. V dropped 1 base and J dropped 3; count of bases not matched to a gene: 3. The CDR3 is 17 amino acids. The CDR3 region is CASSYLGLAGVYNEQFF. Here the CDR3 DNA reads TGTGCCAGCAGTTACTTAGGACTAGCGGGAGTCTACAATGAGCAGTTCTTC.

There are many counts of this clonotype. The rearrangement uses TRBV28 and TRBJ2-7; a possible D gene is TRBD1 (6 bases). Trimming cost V 7 bases and J 2 bases, with 15 bases left between them. The CDR3 extends over 14 amino acids. CDR1 MDHEN and CDR2 SYDVKM come from the germline V gene. The CDR3 DNA sequence: TGTGCCAGCACCCAGGACAGAACGACCTACGAGCAGTACTTC. It is translated as CASTQDRTTYEQYF.

The chain has TRBV6-5 and TRBJ2-7; 13 bases are shared with TRBD2. Germline values: CDR1 MNHEY, CDR2 SVGAGI. The CDR3 is 17 residues long. V shed 4 bases and J 2 bases; nucleotides not matched to a gene: 8. The DNA of the CDR3 is TGTGCCAGCAGTTTCCGCCCGACTAGCGGGAGGACCTACGAGCAGTACTTC. It yields the protein CASSFRPTSGRTYEQYF.

There are a few counts of this clonotype. The rearrangement uses TRBV19 and TRBJ2-6, with D tentatively TRBD1 (6 bases). The CDR3 is made up of 17 amino acids. The V end lost 5 bases, the J end lost 0 bases, and 14 bases lay between the germline ends. CDR1 LNHDA and CDR2 SQIVND come from the germline V gene (reference sequence). The CDR3 DNA is TGTGCCAGTAGTCCAATGACAGGAACCTCTGGGGCCAACGTCCTGACTTTC. It specifies CASSPMTGTSGANVLTF.

This clonotype has a count of ten or more. V is TRBV5-1 and J is TRBJ2-1, with 9 bases matching TRBD2. The V segment lost 5 bases and the J segment 4 bases; nucleotides outside the gene matches: 10. The CDR3 is 16 residues long. Per the germline V gene, CDR1 is SGHRS and CDR2 is YFSETQ. CDR3 sequence reads: CASSMGPAGGYNEQFF. CDR3 DNA: TGCGCCAGCAGTATGGGCCCGGCGGGAGGGTACAATGAGCAGTTCTTC. The variable domain in full, with the rest retrieved from reference TRBV5-1 and TRBJ2-1, is KAGVTQTPRYLIKTRGQQVTLSCSPISGHRSVSWYQQTPGQGLQFLFEYFSETQRNKGNFPGRFSGRQFSNSRSEMNVSTLELGDSALYLCASSMGPAGGYNEQFFGPGTRLTVL.

This clonotype was detected many times. The J gene is TRBJ1-4, the V gene TRBV20-1; D uncertain. The CDR3 runs to 15 residues. V was pared by 0 bases and J by 4 bases, with 12 bases between. Germline V CDR1 and CDR2: DFQATT, SNEGSKA (reference sequence). Written as DNA, the CDR3 is TGCAGTGCTAGAGATGTGGCGTTGGGTAATGAAAAACTGTTTTTT. Amino acid sequence: CSARDVALGNEKLFF.

With respect to this clonotype: At one boundary the junction diverges from the germline segment, which might be a read error. V gene TRBV28 combines with J gene TRBJ1-5; D not certain. The CDR3 covers 14 residues. Germline CDR1 reads MDHEN; CDR2 reads SYDVKM. This chain's CDR3 is CASSFGQSSQPQHF. The CDR3 region has the DNA TGTGCCAGCAGTTTTGGTCAGAGCAGTCAGCCCCAGCATTTT. The whole variable domain, filled in from reference TRBV28 and TRBJ1-5, reads DVKVTQSSRYLVKRTGEKVFLECVQDMDHENMFWYRQDPGLGLRLIYFSYDVKMKEKGDIPEGYSVSREKKERFSLILESASTNQTSMYLCASSFGQSSQPQHFGDGTRLSIL.

This clonotype has just a few counts. This chain connects TRBV19 to TRBJ1-5; D not resolved. The CDR3 runs 18 residues. Per germline, CDR1 LNHDA and CDR2 SQIVND (reference sequence). The germline V and J ends were trimmed by 1 base and 5 bases, with 21 bases remaining between them. CDR3 amino acids: CASSIALWALSRDQPQHF. DNA for the CDR3: TGTGCCAGTAGTATAGCATTATGGGCCCTCTCCCGGGATCAGCCCCAGCATTTT.

Only a few counts were recorded for this clonotype. The V gene is TRBV20-1, the J gene TRBJ1-2; TRBD1 matches at 9 bases. Unmatched junction bases numbered 12, after V lost 5 bases and J lost 8 bases. The CDR3 is made up of 14 amino acids. From germline, CDR1 is DFQATT and CDR2 SNEGSKA (reference sequence). This chain's CDR3 is CSAPRTGEGLGYTF. The CDR3 bases are TGCAGTGCTCCGCGGACAGGGGAGGGGTTGGGCTACACCTTC.

There are many counts of this clonotype. The chain recombines TRBV7-2 with TRBJ1-5; D perhaps matches TRBD1 (5 bases). The CDR3 spans 15 residues. The ends were cut back, 5 bases at V and 0 bases at J, with 11 bases in the middle. Germline V CDR1 and CDR2: SGHTA, FQGNSA. CDR3 sequence (DNA): TGTGCCAGCAGCCCCCCGGACATTAGCAATCAGCCCCAGCATTTT. It yields the protein CASSPPDISNQPQHF.

This clonotype was found many times. The chain employs TRBV12-3 or TRBV12-4 and TRBJ2-7, with D tentatively TRBD2 (5 bases). The CDR3 length is 12 residues. V was shortened by 1 base and J by 5 bases, with 6 bases between the two germline ends. The CDR3 loop reads CASSLEADEQYF. The DNA for the CDR3 is TGTGCCAGCAGTTTAGAAGCGGACGAGCAGTACTTC.

The chain recombines TRBV20-1 with TRBJ2-5, with D possibly being TRBD1 (5 bases). The V and J ends lost 0 bases and 5 bases respectively, with 16 bases between them. This CDR3 is 15 amino acids long. Germline-derived CDR1 and CDR2 are DFQATT and SNEGSKA (reference sequence). The CDR3 spells CSARDRRGPGETQYF. For the CDR3, the DNA is TGCAGTGCTAGAGATAGAAGGGGCCCTGGGGAGACCCAGTACTTC.

The chain recombines TRBV19 with TRBJ2-1; D gene unclear. The CDR3 is 15 amino acids. Trimming took 3 bases from V and 3 from J, leaving 12 bases between them. Germline CDR1 reads LNHDA; CDR2 reads SQIVND (reference sequence). Written as DNA, the CDR3 is TGTGCCAGTAGTATGGCCGGGTCCCGCTACAATGAGCAGTTCTTC. Its protein product is CASSMAGSRYNEQFF.

In this sample, this clonotype turned up a few times. The CDR3 DNA reads TGTGCCAGCTCATCCCGGGCAGGGGGCAATCTGAATGAGCAGTTCTTC. Amino acid sequence: CASSSRAGGNLNEQFF. This chain uses TRBV18 with TRBJ2-1, with 8 bases that match TRBD1. Germline V gene sequence: CDR1 KGHSH, CDR2 LQKENI. The CDR3 consists of 16 residues. The V gene end was trimmed by 5 bases and the J gene end by 7 bases; junction bases not matched to a gene: 13.

This clonotype was recorded at least ten times. The genes are TRBV20-1 and TRBJ2-1, with 7 bases matching TRBD2. The trim removed 6 bases at V and 4 bases at J, leaving 9 bases unmatched. Germline V gene lookup returns CDR1 DFQATT and CDR2 SNEGSKA (reference sequence). This CDR3 has 14 residues. The CDR3 DNA sequence: TGCAGTGCCGAGGCGGGAGAGGCATACAATGAGCAGTTCTTC. Encoded protein: CSAEAGEAYNEQFF.

This clonotype was picked up many times. The chain employs TRBV28 and TRBJ2-1, with 12 bases fitting TRBD2. CDR3 size: 17 residues. The V gene's germline CDR1 is MDHEN and CDR2 SYDVKM. V lost 2 bases, J lost 2 bases, and 4 bases stayed unmatched. CDR3 coding DNA: TGTGCCAGCAGTTTAAAACTAGCGGGAGGACCCTACAATGAGCAGTTCTTC. Translated: CASSLKLAGGPYNEQFF.

This clonotype has a count of ten or more. The CDR3 region has the DNA TGCAGCGTTGATTCAGGACAGGAAAACATTCAGTACTTC. It codes for CSVDSGQENIQYF. This chain uses TRBV29-1 with TRBJ2-4; TRBD1 matches 7 bases. V was clipped by 3 bases and J by 5 bases; unmatched bases: 4. CDR1 and CDR2 from the germline V gene are SQVTM and ANQGSEA. The CDR3 is 13 residues long. Variable domain in full (rest from reference TRBV29-1 and TRBJ2-4): SAVISQKPSRDICQRGTSLTIQCQVDSQVTMMFWYRQQPGQSLTLIATANQGSEATYESGFVIDKFPISRPNLTFSTLTVSNMSPEDSSIYLCSVDSGQENIQYFGAGTRLSVL.

Turning to this clonotype: This sequence may be a read error, since a much larger clone differs from it by one base. The chain has TRBV18 and TRBJ1-5; D is perhaps TRBD1 (5 bases). CDR3 length: 15 amino acids. CDR1 and CDR2 from the germline V gene are KGHSH and LQKENI. V was pared by 3 bases and J by 5 bases, with 14 bases between. CDR3 nucleotides: TGTGCCAGCTCACCCGGGTTGAGGGACGATCAGCCCCAGCATTTT. Amino acids: CASSPGLRDDQPQHF. Supplemented by reference TRBV18 and TRBJ1-5, the full variable domain reads NAGVMQNPRHLVRRRGQEARLRCSPMKGHSHVYWYRQLPEEGLKFMVYLQKENIIDESGMPKERFSAEFPKEGPSILRIQQVVRGDSAAYFCASSPGLRDDQPQHFGDGTRLSIL.

This clonotype was seen at least ten times. V and J are TRBV7-2 and TRBJ2-5; TRBD1 might be the D (6 bases). The germline gives CDR1 SGHTA, CDR2 FQGNSA. The V end lost 4 bases, the J end lost 4 bases, and 13 bases lay between the germline ends. The CDR3 length is 14 residues. The CDR3 loop is CASSSTPGAETQYF. CDR3 in DNA: TGTGCCAGCAGCTCCACCCCAGGGGCAGAGACCCAGTACTTC.

This clonotype was observed many times. V gene TRBV5-1 combines with J gene TRBJ2-3, with TRBD1 matching over 11 bases. V was pared by 0 bases and J by 4 bases, with 4 bases of the junction left unmatched. Per germline, CDR1 SGHRS and CDR2 YFSETQ. The CDR3 sequence is 16 residues long. The CDR3 region is CASSLARTGGADTQYF. CDR3 in DNA: TGCGCCAGCAGCTTGGCCCGGACAGGGGGCGCAGATACGCAGTATTTT.

This clonotype showed up many times. The rearrangement uses TRBV28 and TRBJ2-7; TRBD1 agrees at 8 bases. This CDR3 has 13 amino acids. V lost 10 bases, J lost 2 bases, and 7 bases stayed unmatched. Germline V lookup: CDR1 MDHEN, CDR2 SYDVKM. This CDR3 is CATRTGNPYEQYF. CDR3 nucleotide sequence: TGTGCCACCAGGACAGGGAACCCCTACGAGCAGTACTTC.

This chain links TRBV27 with TRBJ2-7; maybe TRBD2 (5 bases). The ends were cut back, 4 bases at V and 3 bases at J, with 10 bases in the middle. This CDR3 has 13 amino acids. Germline V lookup: CDR1 MNHEY, CDR2 SMNVEV (reference sequence). The CDR3 coding sequence is TGTGCCAGCAGTTGGGAGATCGGCTACGAGCAGTACTTC. Translation: CASSWEIGYEQYF.